Sequencing of this TCR beta chain was carried out in a study of OX40 agonist ivuxolimab in advanced cancers. Study at large: Patients with prior anti-PD-1, anti-PD-L1 or anti-CTLA-4 therapy were eligible; approximately 40% had some. Broader study findings: Within 6 weeks, CD4+ and CD8+ blood T cells expanded clonally at 0.1 to 3.0 mg/kg.

The V gene end was trimmed by 2 bases and the J gene end by 7 bases; junction bases not matched to a gene: 4. CDR1 is MNHNY and CDR2 is SVGAGI in the germline V gene (reference sequence). The CDR3 loop spans 14 amino acids. Concerning this clone itself: Its antigen is not identified.

Some clones are missing from TCRdb's copy, which holds only in-frame ones; the method was immunoSEQ multiplex PCR. This table holds around 83,000 clones, about 90% found once. The specimen was CD4+ or CD8+ T cells sorted from blood, collected in a trial of the OX40 agonist ivuxolimab. The chain carries TRBV6-6 and TRBJ1-5; TRBD1 matches 8 bases. This TCR derives from an adult with an advanced solid tumor such as melanoma, head and neck, liver or kidney cancer. CDR3: CASSYGTGGQPQHF. CDR3 in DNA: TGTGCCAGCAGTTACGGGACAGGCGGACAGCCCCAGCATTTT.